These 25 T cell receptor beta chains share one sample of origin, sequenced in a study of shared clonotypes between healthy human individuals. Generated by immunoSEQ multiplex PCR, the TCRdb table keeps only in-frame clones and is missing some. The data hold millions of clones, with 80% to 95% observed a single time. Sequences were obtained from naive CD4+ T cells from PBMCs. Noted subset: CD45RA+ positively selected. These receptors were taken from a man between 18 and 29 years old in good health. Some clones in this sample may be carry-over from other donors' samples.

The chain is built from TRBV7-3 and TRBJ2-1; 8 nucleotides align to TRBD2. CDR1 and CDR2 (germline): SGHTA, FQGTGA. The J segment lost 7 bases and the V segment lost 1 base, leaving 3 bases of the junction unmatched. The CDR3 runs to 14 residues. DNA of the CDR3: TGTGCCAGCAGCTTAAGTGGGACTAGGAATGAGCAGTTCTTC. This codes for CASSLSGTRNEQFF.

The V and J genes are TRBV6-1 and TRBJ2-3; no clear D. The V gene lost 5 bases and the J gene lost 4 bases, with 10 bases spanning the gap. The CDR3 is 13 amino acids. Germline CDR1 MNHNS, CDR2 SASEGT. This chain's CDR3 is CASSTHLPDTQYF. CDR3 nucleotides: TGTGCCAGCAGTACACATCTGCCAGATACGCAGTATTTT.

The genes are TRBV5-4 and TRBJ2-5; D is unclear. The CDR3 has 14 residues. Deletions cut 4 bases from V and 4 bases from J, with 14 bases between. CDR1 and CDR2 (germline): SGHNT, YYREEE (reference sequence). The CDR3 loop reads CASSPGGISETQYF. The DNA of the CDR3 is TGTGCCAGCAGCCCGGGTGGGATTTCAGAGACCCAGTACTTC.

The chain joins TRBV14 to TRBJ2-2; D is uncertain. Looked up from germline, CDR1 is SGHDN and CDR2 is FVKESK. Trimming removed 4 bases at V and 4 bases at J, with 10 bases between. The CDR3 extends over 14 amino acids. The CDR3 spells CASSPKWSTGELFF. The CDR3 DNA sequence: TGTGCCAGCAGCCCCAAATGGAGCACCGGGGAGCTGTTTTTT. The entire variable domain, with the rest obtained from reference TRBV14 and TRBJ2-2, is as follows: EAGVTQFPSHSVIEKGQTVTLRCDPISGHDNLYWYRRVMGKEIKFLLHFVKESKQDESGMPNNRFLAERTGGTYSTLKVQPAELEDSGVYFCASSPKWSTGELFFGEGSRLTVL.

V is TRBV7-6 and J is TRBJ2-2; 10 bases are shared with TRBD1. V was clipped by 1 base and J by 2 bases; unmatched bases: 4. The CDR3 is made up of 17 amino acids. Germline V gene sequence: CDR1 SGHVS, CDR2 FNYEAQ. The CDR3 region has the DNA TGTGCCAGCAGCTTAGTGGGACAGGGGCTAAACACCGGGGAGCTGTTTTTT. Protein: CASSLVGQGLNTGELFF.

The chain links TRBV11-2 to TRBJ2-7, with unresolved D. CDR3 length: 12 amino acids. V lost 4 bases, J lost 3 bases, and 7 bases lay in between. The V gene's germline CDR1 is SGHAT and CDR2 FQNNGV. In DNA form, the CDR3 reads TGTGCCAGCAGCTCCTTAAACTACGAGCAGTACTTC. Its translation: CASSSLNYEQYF.

The rearrangement uses TRBV21-1 and TRBJ2-7; the table's D gene call, TRBD1, was not cross checked with the DNA. TRBV21-1 is termed a pseudogene. The CDR3 is 15 residues long. CDR3 sequence: CASSKKCGQGDRQYF. In DNA, the CDR3 is TGTGCCAGCAGCAAAAAATGTGGACAGGGGGACCGGCAGTACTTC.

The J gene is TRBJ1-6, the V gene TRBV28; D call uncertain. Germline CDR1 reads MDHEN; CDR2 reads SYDVKM. The CDR3 spans 11 residues. V lost 5 bases to trimming and J lost 14 bases, with 10 bases between them. The CDR3 reads CASSLQFTLHF. Here the CDR3 DNA reads TGTGCCAGCAGTCTCCAGTTCACCCTCCACTTT.

The chain recombines TRBV7-8 with TRBJ1-5; weak D call: TRBD1 (6 bases). The CDR3 length is 13 residues. Germline assignment: CDR1 SGHVS and CDR2 FQNEAQ. V was shortened by 4 bases and J by 5 bases, with 9 bases between the two germline ends. CDR3 DNA sequence: TGTGCCAGCAGCTGGACAGCGGATCAGCCCCAGCATTTT. Protein sequence: CASSWTADQPQHF.

This clone has just one count. The V gene is TRBV28, the J gene TRBJ1-2, with D tentatively TRBD1 (6 bases). Trimming took 6 bases from V and 4 from J, leaving 9 bases between them. The CDR3 contains 12 residues. CDR1 and CDR2 from the germline V gene are MDHEN and SYDVKM. Written as DNA, the CDR3 is TGTGCCAGCAGGGGGGGCAGCTATGGCTACACCTTC. Amino acids: CASRGGSYGYTF.

This clone was seen a single time. The junction shows a germline mismatch at one end, possibly a read error. This chain uses TRBV9 with TRBJ1-3; D perhaps matches TRBD1 (5 bases). The germline V gene has CDR1 SGDLS and CDR2 YYNGEE. The CDR3 length is 19 residues. The CDR3 is CASQAGYGKGVHSGDTIYF. In nucleotides, the CDR3 is TGTGCCAGCCAAGCTGGGTACGGTAAAGGGGTTCACTCTGGAGACACCATATATTTT. Supplemented by reference TRBV9 and TRBJ1-3, the full variable domain reads DSGVTQTPKHLITATGQRVTLRCSPRSGDLSVYWYQQSLDQGLQFLIQYYNGEERAKGNILERFSAQQFPDLHSELNLSSLELGDSALYFCASQAGYGKGVHSGDTIYFGEGSWLTVV.

This chain links TRBV19 with TRBJ2-7; no firm D call. Germline V CDR1 and CDR2: LNHDA, SQIVND (reference sequence). CDR3 length equals 16 residues. The ends were cut back, 5 bases at V and 6 bases at J, with 23 bases in the middle. In DNA, the CDR3 is TGTGCCAGTAGTCGTCGCCCCCCTTCCGGGCCCGGCGAGCAGTACTTC. It codes for CASSRRPPSGPGEQYF.

The table lists this clone with a count of one. J is TRBJ1-1 and V is TRBV7-8; 9 bases line up with TRBD1. The germline CDR1 and CDR2 sequences are SGHVS and FQNEAQ. The ends lost 0 bases at V and 10 bases at J; junction bases unmatched: 9. This CDR3 is 15 amino acids long. The CDR3 DNA reads TGTGCCAGCAGCTTAGCCTCCGGGACAGGGTTGGGAGCTTTCTTT. Amino acids: CASSLASGTGLGAFF. Full variable domain (rest looked up from reference TRBV7-8 and TRBJ1-1): GAGVSQSPRYKVAKRGQDVALRCDPISGHVSLFWYQQALGQGPEFLTYFQNEAQLDKSGLPSDRFFAERPEGSVSTLKIQRTQQEDSAVYLCASSLASGTGLGAFFGQGTRLTVV.

The rearrangement joins TRBV6-1 to TRBJ2-7, with 14 bases lining up with TRBD2. The germline V gene encodes CDR1 MNHNS and CDR2 SASEGT. With V trimmed by 7 bases and J by 6 bases, 8 bases remained unmatched. The CDR3 runs to 15 residues. The CDR3: CASKGLAGVVAEQYF. The CDR3 coding sequence is TGTGCCAGCAAGGGACTAGCGGGAGTTGTTGCCGAGCAGTACTTC.

Turning to this clone: The junction and the germline gene differ at one end; a read error may be behind it. V usage is TRBV11-2 and J usage is TRBJ2-7; 11 bases fit TRBD2. The germline V gene has CDR1 SGHAT and CDR2 FQNNGV. The CDR3 has 13 amino acids. The CDR3 DNA reads TGTGCCAGCAGCTATAGCGGGAGGGCCTCTACACACTTC. Translated: CASSYSGRASTHF.

This chain links TRBV5-1 with TRBJ2-2; D may be TRBD1 (6 bases). Germline V gene sequence: CDR1 SGHRS, CDR2 YFSETQ. The CDR3 covers 15 residues. V lost 4 bases, J lost 3 bases, and 13 bases lay in between. The CDR3 is CASSEQGKYTGELFF. The CDR3 nucleotides are TGCGCCAGCAGCGAACAGGGAAAGTACACCGGGGAGCTGTTTTTT.

In its sample, this clone was seen a few times. J is TRBJ1-1 and V is TRBV4-2; 8 nucleotides match TRBD1. The CDR3 runs to 12 residues. The germline V gene encodes CDR1 LGHNA and CDR2 YNFKEQ. The V and J ends lost 2 bases and 9 bases, in that order; junction bases with no gene match: 2. The CDR3 loop reads CASSQRTGQAFF. The CDR3 bases are TGTGCCAGCAGCCAACGGACAGGGCAAGCTTTCTTT.

J is TRBJ1-4 and V is TRBV28; D not certain. Germline lookup yields CDR1 MDHEN and CDR2 SYDVKM. CDR3 size: 14 residues. The ends were cut back, 1 base at V and 6 bases at J, with 9 bases in the middle. In DNA, the CDR3 is TGTGCCAGCAGTTTATCGGGGTGGGATGAAAAACTGTTTTTT. Residues: CASSLSGWDEKLFF.

This chain links TRBV27 with TRBJ2-7; 9 nucleotides match TRBD2. Trimming cost V 5 bases and J 0 bases; bases outside gene matches: 23. The CDR3 is made up of 21 amino acids. The germline CDR1 and CDR2 sequences are MNHEY and SMNVEV (reference sequence). In DNA, the CDR3 is TGTGCCAGCAGTCAACAAGCTCAGCTAGCGGGACAAACCTGGAGCTCCTACGAGCAGTACTTC. It codes for CASSQQAQLAGQTWSSYEQYF.

This clone showed up just once. The rearrangement joins TRBV16 to TRBJ1-3, with D uncertain. There are 15 residues in the CDR3. Germline V gene data show CDR1 as KGHSY and CDR2 as FQNENV. V gave up 3 bases and J gave up 4 bases, with 13 bases separating them. The CDR3 here is CASSHRAIGGNTIYF. CDR3 sequence (DNA): TGTGCCAGCAGCCATCGAGCTATAGGAGGAAACACCATATATTTT.

The rearrangement joins TRBV27 to TRBJ2-5, with D perhaps matching TRBD1 or TRBD2 (5 bases each). V was cut by 6 bases and J by 1 base, with 15 bases left in between. The CDR3 contains 15 residues. The germline CDR1 and CDR2 sequences are MNHEY and SMNVEV (reference sequence). DNA for the CDR3: TGTGCCAGCAGCTGGGACCGGACCCTCCAAGAGACCCAGTACTTC. Its protein product is CASSWDRTLQETQYF.

The chain combines TRBV15 with TRBJ1-2; perhaps TRBD1 as D (5 bases). Germline loops: CDR1 LNHNV, CDR2 YYDKDF (reference sequence). The CDR3 covers 15 residues. The V and J ends lost 0 bases and 5 bases respectively, with 13 bases between them. DNA of the CDR3: TGTGCCACCAGCAGAGAAGAGACAAGGGGTTATGGCTACACCTTC. Amino acid sequence: CATSREETRGYGYTF.

This chain uses TRBV6-5 with TRBJ2-2; D may be TRBD1 (5 bases). CDR3 length equals 13 residues. The germline V gene has CDR1 MNHEY and CDR2 SVGAGI. V was clipped by 6 bases and J by 3 bases, with 8 bases between them. In nucleotides, the CDR3 is TGTGCCAGCAGCGCAGGGTACACCGGGGAGCTGTTTTTT. This translates into CASSAGYTGELFF.

The V gene is TRBV28, the J gene TRBJ2-7, with 9 bases matching TRBD1. V lost 4 bases to trimming and J lost 5 bases; unmatched junction nucleotides: 6. CDR1 is MDHEN and CDR2 is SYDVKM in the germline V gene. This CDR3 comprises 14 residues. The CDR3 is CASSSGQGRHEQYF. In nucleotides, the CDR3 is TGTGCCAGCAGTTCCGGACAGGGGCGCCACGAGCAGTACTTC. The entire variable domain, with the rest obtained from reference TRBV28 and TRBJ2-7, is as follows: DVKVTQSSRYLVKRTGEKVFLECVQDMDHENMFWYRQDPGLGLRLIYFSYDVKMKEKGDIPEGYSVSREKKERFSLILESASTNQTSMYLCASSSGQGRHEQYFGPGTRLTVT.

The chain joins TRBV18 to TRBJ2-3; 8 nucleotides line up with TRBD1. The J segment lost 6 bases and the V segment lost 3 bases, leaving 11 bases of the junction unmatched. Per germline, CDR1 KGHSH and CDR2 LQKENI. The CDR3 has 16 amino acids. This CDR3 is CASSPSSWTGTDTQYF. The CDR3 coding sequence is TGTGCCAGCTCACCCTCGAGCTGGACAGGGACCGATACGCAGTATTTT.